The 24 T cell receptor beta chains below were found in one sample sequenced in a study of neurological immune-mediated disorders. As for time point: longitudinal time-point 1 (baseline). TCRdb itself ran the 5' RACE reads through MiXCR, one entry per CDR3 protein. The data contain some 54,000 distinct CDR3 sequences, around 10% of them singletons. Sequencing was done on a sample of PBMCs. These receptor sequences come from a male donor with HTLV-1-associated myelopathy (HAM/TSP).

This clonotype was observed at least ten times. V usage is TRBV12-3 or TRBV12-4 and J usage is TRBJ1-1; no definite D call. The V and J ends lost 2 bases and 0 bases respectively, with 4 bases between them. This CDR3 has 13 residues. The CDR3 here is CASSLTLNTEAFF. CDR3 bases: TGTGCCAGCAGTTTAACCCTGAACACTGAAGCTTTCTTT.

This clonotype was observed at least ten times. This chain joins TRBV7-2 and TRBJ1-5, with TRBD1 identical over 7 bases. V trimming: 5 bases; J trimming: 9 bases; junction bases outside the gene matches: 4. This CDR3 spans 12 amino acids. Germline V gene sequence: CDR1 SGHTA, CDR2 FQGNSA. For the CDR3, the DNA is TGTGCCAGCAGCCGTTACAGGGGGCCCCAGCATTTT. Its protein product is CASSRYRGPQHF.

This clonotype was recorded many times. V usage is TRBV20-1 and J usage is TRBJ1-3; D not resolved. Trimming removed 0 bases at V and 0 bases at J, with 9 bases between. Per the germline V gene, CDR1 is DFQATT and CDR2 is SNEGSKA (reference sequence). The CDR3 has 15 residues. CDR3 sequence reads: CSARDRSDSGNTIYF. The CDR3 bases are TGCAGTGCTAGAGATCGAAGTGACTCTGGAAACACCATATATTTT.

The CDR3 nucleotides read TGTGCCAGCAGCTCAACAGCGGGGTTCTCTGGGGCCAACGTCCTGACTTTC. Its protein product is CASSSTAGFSGANVLTF. The rearrangement joins TRBV7-8 to TRBJ2-6; the match to TRBD2 covers 7 bases. The CDR3 covers 17 residues. Looked up from germline, CDR1 is SGHVS and CDR2 is FQNEAQ. The V gene end was trimmed by 4 bases and the J gene end by 0 bases; junction bases not matched to a gene: 6.

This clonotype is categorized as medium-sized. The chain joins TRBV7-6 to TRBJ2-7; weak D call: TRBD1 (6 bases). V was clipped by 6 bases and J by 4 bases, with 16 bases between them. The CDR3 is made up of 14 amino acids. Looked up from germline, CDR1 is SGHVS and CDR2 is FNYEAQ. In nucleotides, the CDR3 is TGTGCCAGCAGGCCAGGGGCGGGTTTGTACGAGCAGTACTTC. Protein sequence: CASRPGAGLYEQYF.

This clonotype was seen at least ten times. Here the CDR3 DNA reads TGTGCCAGCAGCCCACAAGGGGCTGGGGCCAACGTCCTGACTTTC. Protein product: CASSPQGAGANVLTF. The chain uses TRBV7-3 and TRBJ2-6; tentative D call: TRBD1 (5 bases). CDR1 and CDR2 from the germline V gene are SGHTA and FQGTGA. Trimming left V 5 bases short and J 2 bases short, with 10 bases between. The CDR3 is 15 amino acids. The variable domain in full, completed from reference TRBV7-3 and TRBJ2-6, reads GAGVSQTPSNKVTEKGKYVELRCDPISGHTALYWYRQSLGQGPEFLIYFQGTGAADDSGLPNDRFFAVRPEGSVSTLKIQRTERGDSAVYLCASSPQGAGANVLTFGAGSRLTVL.

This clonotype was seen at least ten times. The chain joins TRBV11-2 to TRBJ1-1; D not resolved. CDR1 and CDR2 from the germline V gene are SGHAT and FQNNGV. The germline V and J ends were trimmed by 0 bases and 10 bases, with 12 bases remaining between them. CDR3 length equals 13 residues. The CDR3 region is CASSLERGSLAFF. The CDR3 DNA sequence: TGTGCCAGCAGCTTAGAACGGGGATCTCTAGCTTTCTTT.

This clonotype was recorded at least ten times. The CDR3, as DNA: TGTGCCAGCACCCCCCCCCCGGGACAGGGTAGATACGAGCAGTACTTC. Amino acid sequence: CASTPPPGQGRYEQYF. This chain uses TRBV7-9 with TRBJ2-7; 9 bases agree with TRBD1. The germline CDR1 and CDR2 sequences are SEHNR and FQNEAQ (reference sequence). This CDR3 comprises 16 residues. With 7 bases clipped from V and 4 bases from J, the junction kept 14 bases outside the gene matches.

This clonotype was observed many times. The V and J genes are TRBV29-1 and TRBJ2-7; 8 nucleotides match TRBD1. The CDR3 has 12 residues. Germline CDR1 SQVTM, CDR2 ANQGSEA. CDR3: CSGRTGPYEQYF. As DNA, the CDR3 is TGCAGTGGTAGGACAGGGCCCTACGAGCAGTACTTC.

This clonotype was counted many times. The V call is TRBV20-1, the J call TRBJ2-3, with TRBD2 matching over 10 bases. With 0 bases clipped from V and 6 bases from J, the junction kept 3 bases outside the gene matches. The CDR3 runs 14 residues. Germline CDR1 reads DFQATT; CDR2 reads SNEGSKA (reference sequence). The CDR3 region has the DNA TGCAGTGCTAGAGATGAACTAGCGGGGGATACGCAGTATTTT. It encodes CSARDELAGDTQYF.

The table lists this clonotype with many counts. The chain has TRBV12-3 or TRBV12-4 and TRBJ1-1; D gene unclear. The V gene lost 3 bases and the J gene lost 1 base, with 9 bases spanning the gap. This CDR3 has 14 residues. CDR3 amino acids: CASSLLLENTEAFF. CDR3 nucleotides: TGTGCCAGCAGTTTGCTCCTTGAGAACACTGAAGCTTTCTTT.

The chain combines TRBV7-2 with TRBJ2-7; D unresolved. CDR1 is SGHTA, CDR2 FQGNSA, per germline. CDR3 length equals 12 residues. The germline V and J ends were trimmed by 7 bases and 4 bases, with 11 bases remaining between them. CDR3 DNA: TGTGCCAGCACCTTGACACATTACGAGCAGTACTTC. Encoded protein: CASTLTHYEQYF.

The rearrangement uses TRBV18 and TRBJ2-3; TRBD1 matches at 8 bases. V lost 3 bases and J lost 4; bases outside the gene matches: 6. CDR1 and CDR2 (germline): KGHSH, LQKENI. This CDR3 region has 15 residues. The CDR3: CASSPRTGLADTQYF. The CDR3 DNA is TGTGCCAGCTCACCTCGGACAGGGTTGGCAGATACGCAGTATTTT.

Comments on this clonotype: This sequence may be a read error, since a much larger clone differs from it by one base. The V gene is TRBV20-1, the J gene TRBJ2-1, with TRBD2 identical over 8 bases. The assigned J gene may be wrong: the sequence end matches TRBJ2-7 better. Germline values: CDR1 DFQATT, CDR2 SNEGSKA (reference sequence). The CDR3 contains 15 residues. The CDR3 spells CSARWAGGPYNEQYF. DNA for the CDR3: TGCAGTGCTAGATGGGCGGGGGGCCCATACAATGAGCAGTACTTC.

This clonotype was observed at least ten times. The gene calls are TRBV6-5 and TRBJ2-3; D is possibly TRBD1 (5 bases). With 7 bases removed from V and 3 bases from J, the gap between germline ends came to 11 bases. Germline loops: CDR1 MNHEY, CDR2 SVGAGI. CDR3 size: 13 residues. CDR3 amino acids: CASIRQGTDTQYF. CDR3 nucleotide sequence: TGTGCCAGCATCCGGCAGGGAACAGATACGCAGTATTTT.

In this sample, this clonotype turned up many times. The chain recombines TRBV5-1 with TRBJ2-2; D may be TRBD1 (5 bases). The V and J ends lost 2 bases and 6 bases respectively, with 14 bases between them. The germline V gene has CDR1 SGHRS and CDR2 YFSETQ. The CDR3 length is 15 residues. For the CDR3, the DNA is TGCGCCAGCAGCTTACGCAGGGCCAGTGCCGGGGAGCTGTTTTTT. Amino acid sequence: CASSLRRASAGELFF. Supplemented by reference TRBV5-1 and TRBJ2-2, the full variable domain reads KAGVTQTPRYLIKTRGQQVTLSCSPISGHRSVSWYQQTPGQGLQFLFEYFSETQRNKGNFPGRFSGRQFSNSRSEMNVSTLELGDSALYLCASSLRRASAGELFFGEGSRLTVL.

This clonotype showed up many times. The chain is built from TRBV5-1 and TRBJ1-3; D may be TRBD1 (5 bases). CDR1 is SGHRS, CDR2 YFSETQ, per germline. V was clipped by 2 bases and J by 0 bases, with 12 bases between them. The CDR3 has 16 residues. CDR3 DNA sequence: TGCGCCAGCAGCTTCCGGGACGCGAGCTCTGGAAACACCATATATTTT. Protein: CASSFRDASSGNTIYF.

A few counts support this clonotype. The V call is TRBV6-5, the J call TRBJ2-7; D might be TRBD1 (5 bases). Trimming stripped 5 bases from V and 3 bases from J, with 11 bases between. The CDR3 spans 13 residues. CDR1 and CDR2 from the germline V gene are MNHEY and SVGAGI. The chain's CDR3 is CASSRQFLYEQYF. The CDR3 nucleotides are TGTGCCAGCAGTAGACAGTTCCTCTACGAGCAGTACTTC.

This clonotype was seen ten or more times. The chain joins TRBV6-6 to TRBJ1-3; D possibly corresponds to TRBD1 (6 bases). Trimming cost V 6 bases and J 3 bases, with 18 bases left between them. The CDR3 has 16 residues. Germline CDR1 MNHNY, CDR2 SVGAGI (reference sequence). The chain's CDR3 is CASRPEQGLGGNTIYF. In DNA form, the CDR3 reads TGTGCCAGCAGGCCTGAACAGGGATTGGGTGGAAACACCATATATTTT.

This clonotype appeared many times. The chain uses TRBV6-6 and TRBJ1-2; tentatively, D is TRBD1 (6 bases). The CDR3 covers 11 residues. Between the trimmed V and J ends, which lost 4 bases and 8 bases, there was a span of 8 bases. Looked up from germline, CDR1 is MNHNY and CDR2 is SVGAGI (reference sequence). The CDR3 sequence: CASSWGAGYTF. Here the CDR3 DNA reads TGTGCCAGCAGTTGGGGGGCGGGCTACACCTTC.

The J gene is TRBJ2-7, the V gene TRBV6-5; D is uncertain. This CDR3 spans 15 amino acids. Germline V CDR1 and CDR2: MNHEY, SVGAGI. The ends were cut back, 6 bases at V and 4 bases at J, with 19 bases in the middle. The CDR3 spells CASSPRLSRSYEQYF. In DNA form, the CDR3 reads TGTGCCAGCAGCCCCAGGCTTTCGCGGTCGTACGAGCAGTACTTC.

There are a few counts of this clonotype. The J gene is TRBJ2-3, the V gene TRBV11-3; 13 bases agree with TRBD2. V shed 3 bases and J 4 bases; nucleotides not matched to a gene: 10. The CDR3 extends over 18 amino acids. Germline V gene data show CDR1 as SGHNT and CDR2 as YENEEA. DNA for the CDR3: TGTGCCAGCAGCTTTACTAGCGGGGGGGCCACCGAATCAGATACGCAGTATTTT. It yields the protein CASSFTSGGATESDTQYF. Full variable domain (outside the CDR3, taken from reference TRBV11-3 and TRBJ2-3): EAGVVQSPRYKIIEKKQPVAFWCNPISGHNTLYWYLQNLGQGPELLIRYENEEAVDDSQLPKDRFSAERLKGVDSTLKIQPAELGDSAVYLCASSFTSGGATESDTQYFGPGTRLTVL.

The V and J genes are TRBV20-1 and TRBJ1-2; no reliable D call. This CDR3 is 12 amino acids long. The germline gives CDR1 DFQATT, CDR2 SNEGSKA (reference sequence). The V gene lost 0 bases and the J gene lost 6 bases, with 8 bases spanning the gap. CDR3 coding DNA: TGCAGTGCTAGAGAGGATCGCGATGGCTACACCTTC. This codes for CSAREDRDGYTF.

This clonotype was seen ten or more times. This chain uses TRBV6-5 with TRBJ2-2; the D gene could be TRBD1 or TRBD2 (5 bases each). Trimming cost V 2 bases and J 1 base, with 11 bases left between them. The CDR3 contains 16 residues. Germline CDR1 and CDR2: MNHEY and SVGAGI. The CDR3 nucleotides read TGTGCCAGCAGTTACAGTGGGGGTTTGAACACCGGGGAGCTGTTTTTT. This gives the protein CASSYSGGLNTGELFF.